This T cell receptor (beta chain) was captured in a study of T-cell reconstitution after alpha-beta-depleted transplantation in children. Findings and caveats of the study: When one year had passed after transplant, most T-cell counts and diversity came from newly produced T cells. At day 60, the high TCRbeta diversity found in some patients originated from recipient T cells and thymic progenitors that had survived.

Preparation of the TCRbeta library used unique molecular identifiers. TCRdb itself ran the PCR reads through MiXCR, one entry per CDR3 protein. This table holds some 600,000 distinct CDR3 sequences, approximately 12% found once. Trimming removed 0 bases from V and 4 bases from J; junction bases left unmatched: 5. The length of the CDR3 is 16 residues. Germline lookup yields CDR1 MDHEN and CDR2 SYDVKM. As regards this clonotype: Its antigen is not identified.

This specimen consisted of PBMCs, mostly from graft donor cells, obtained 360 days after TCRalphabeta/CD19-depleted stem cell transplant. The sequence came from a male patient under 18 who had a stem cell transplant for acute myeloid leukemia, so the T cells may come from the graft donor. This chain links TRBV28 with TRBJ2-1, with 8 bases aligning to TRBD2. CDR3 region: CASSLWRGDGYNEQFF. The CDR3 coding sequence is TGTGCCAGCAGTTTATGGCGGGGGGACGGGTACAATGAGCAGTTCTTC. Combining the CDR3 with reference TRBV28 and TRBJ2-1 gives the whole variable domain DVKVTQSSRYLVKRTGEKVFLECVQDMDHENMFWYRQDPGLGLRLIYFSYDVKMKEKGDIPEGYSVSREKKERFSLILESASTNQTSMYLCASSLWRGDGYNEQFFGPGTRLTVL.